This T cell receptor (beta chain) was sequenced for a study of blood T cell repertoires in COVID-19 (dated by TCRdb to the early 2020s). Regarding the study in general: The collaborator samples originated in the United States, Italy and Spain and spanned the acute and convalescent phases of COVID-19. A freely available public database, intended as a resource for researchers studying the immune response to SARS-CoV-2, is where the repertoires were released. Subjects who had been exposed to COVID-19, were actively infected with it, or had recovered from it provided the deeply sampled blood TCRbeta repertoires that made up the dataset. The material from the prospective study consisted of cDNA or gDNA derived from T cells, B-cell-depleted T cells, or PBMCs. A de-identified subject ID, COVID-19 status, age in years and sex were almost always included in the sample metadata. The samples were drawn from two sources: the first 160 participants of the ongoing ImmuneRACE study, and some 1,300 subjects contributed by 6 global collaborators. HLA class I and class II types, where available, came from metadata supplied by the sample provider rather than from assay-based typing. Results and caveats for the whole study, not just this receptor: The amount of clinical and demographic metadata varied by source and participant and was provided uncurated.

TCRbeta CDR3 regions were amplified from genomic DNA by means of the immunoSEQ Assay, a bias-controlled multiplex PCR. The source study handled its data this way. Nucleated cell counts per sample were estimated from amplification of reference gene primers within the assay. To quantify the absolute abundance of each unique TCRbeta CDR3 rearrangement, sequence reads were collapsed and filtered. For each sample, productive Simpson clonality was calculated by taking the square root of Simpson's diversity index across productive rearrangements. The immuneACCESS repertoire file appears here via TCRdb, limited to in-frame rearrangements. These files lack a portion of the clones; in checked studies, under half of the deficit traces to unresolved V genes, and the cause of the others is not known. V and J calls plus clone size are reproduced from that table; the DNA served to infer D and trimming. Recorded for this sample are 300,000 or so clones; 91% of them occurred a single time. The top ten clones comprise approximately 2% of the sample.

One collaborating source in Seattle enrolled patients while the patients were actively infected and followed the patients over time throughout the course of disease. Each collaborating institution followed its own protocols to collect whole blood in K2EDTA tubes. Collaborator samples were shipped for TCRbeta analysis as frozen whole blood, isolated PBMCs, or DNA extracted from either sample type. A word on this clone: It has no known antigen specificity. Base qualities were left out, and no much larger clone turns up one base away.

This receptor was taken from a woman aged 25-40 years with COVID-19, enrolled during active disease. The sample taken for sequencing was peripheral blood.

The CDR3 region: CAISGGGGSSYNEQFF. The nucleotides are TGTGCCATCAGTGGGGGCGGGGGCAGCTCCTACAATGAGCAGTTCTTC. Recombination linked TRBV10-3 to TRBJ2-1, with a weak D call of TRBD2 (7 bases match). The CDR3 sequence holds 16 residues, the cysteine and phenylalanine included. CDR3 DNA only is kept here, 48 bases in frame from base 1. V is pared back by 4 bases and J by 0 bases, with 13 bases lying between the germline termini. The germline V gene yields ENHRY for CDR1 and SYGVKD for CDR2.